A selection of T cell receptor beta chains follows, all from one sample in a study of radiotherapy plus CTLA-4 blockade in lung cancer. TCRdb keeps only in-frame clones here, not all; method: immunoSEQ multiplex PCR. Of tens of thousands of clones detected, approximately 84% appear once; the ten largest clones hold around 30%. The sequences come from peripheral blood, collected from a patient treated with radiotherapy plus ipilimumab. The receptors stem from a human donor with non-small cell lung cancer whose response to radiotherapy plus ipilimumab could not be evaluated. Both conserved end residues are part of each CDR3.

j_call: TRBJ1-5
v_call: TRBV30
cdr3_aa: CAWTIGGEPQHF

j_call: TRBJ1-2
v_call: TRBV4-1
cdr3_aa: CASSQSDRVNYGYTF

j_call: TRBJ2-1
v_call: TRBV5-1
cdr3_aa: CASSLGGGRGNEQFF

j_call: TRBJ1-5
v_call: TRBV18
cdr3_aa: CASSRDRNSNQPQHF

j_call: TRBJ2-2
v_call: TRBV9
cdr3_aa: CASSVGTTNTGELFF

j_call: TRBJ1-1
v_call: TRBV7-3
cdr3_aa: CASSLRPMGLNKIDTEAFF

j_call: TRBJ1-6
v_call: TRBV6-4
cdr3_aa: CASSRQADNSPLHF

j_call: TRBJ2-7
v_call: TRBV29-1
cdr3_aa: CSVEGRAAGANEQYF

j_call: TRBJ1-5
v_call: TRBV27
cdr3_aa: CASSLSTGSNQPQHF

j_call: TRBJ1-5
v_call: TRBV2
cdr3_aa: CASSGMAFGQPQHF

j_call: TRBJ2-3
v_call: TRBV10-3
cdr3_aa: CAISESFGTSGSFSDTQYF

j_call: TRBJ1-3
v_call: TRBV2
cdr3_aa: CASRGGSGNTIYF

j_call: TRBJ2-5
v_call: TRBV7-3
cdr3_aa: CASSLGLAGVETQYF

j_call: TRBJ2-5
v_call: TRBV28
cdr3_aa: CASRPSSRETQYF

j_call: TRBJ1-3
v_call: TRBV4-2
cdr3_aa: CASSQVPGGIGNTIYF

j_call: TRBJ2-1
v_call: TRBV28
cdr3_aa: CASRMTSHMDEQFF

j_call: TRBJ1-5
v_call: TRBV28
cdr3_aa: CASSLFLTAETDSNQPQHF

j_call: TRBJ1-5
v_call: TRBV28
cdr3_aa: CASCEVGNQPQHF

j_call: TRBJ1-4
v_call: TRBV28
cdr3_aa: CASSPLGGLGPLANEKLFF

j_call: TRBJ2-3
v_call: TRBV18
cdr3_aa: CASSPPSTDTQYF

j_call: TRBJ2-7
v_call: TRBV4-2
cdr3_aa: CASSQVLDYEQYF

j_call: TRBJ1-2
v_call: TRBV10-3
cdr3_aa: CAISESSGGAGYTF

j_call: TRBJ1-5
v_call: TRBV2
cdr3_aa: CASSLQGNQPQHF

j_call: TRBJ2-7
v_call: TRBV28
cdr3_aa: CASSLLRDRDEQYF

j_call: TRBJ2-1
v_call: TRBV11-3
cdr3_aa: CASSLDGTSGYEQFF